This TCR beta chain was identified during a study of blood T cell repertoires in COVID-19. Study details: Acute and convalescent COVID-19 samples came from the United States, Italy and Spain. T cells, B-cell-depleted T cells, or PBMCs supplied cDNA or gDNA.

Under the authors' procedure: Amplification from reference gene primers served as the basis for estimated nucleated cell counts. Sequenced by immunoSEQ multiplex PCR; TCRdb stores in-frame clones only, minus some. The D gene and trimming were derived from the DNA, and the V and J assignments and clone size from that table. Of approximately 110,000 clones listed, approximately 69% are singletons. The CDR3 covers 14 residues. Germline lookup yields CDR1 SGHDT and CDR2 YYEEEE. The V gene lost 2 bases and the J gene lost 0 bases, with 9 bases spanning the gap. The sequence derives from a man aged 80 or over with acute or convalescent COVID-19. The chain couples TRBV5-6 to TRBJ2-7; D unresolved. The sample was peripheral blood. DNA of the CDR3: TGTGCCAGCAGCTTTCCCGCGTCCTCCTACGAGCAGTACTTC. Protein sequence: CASSFPASSYEQYF.